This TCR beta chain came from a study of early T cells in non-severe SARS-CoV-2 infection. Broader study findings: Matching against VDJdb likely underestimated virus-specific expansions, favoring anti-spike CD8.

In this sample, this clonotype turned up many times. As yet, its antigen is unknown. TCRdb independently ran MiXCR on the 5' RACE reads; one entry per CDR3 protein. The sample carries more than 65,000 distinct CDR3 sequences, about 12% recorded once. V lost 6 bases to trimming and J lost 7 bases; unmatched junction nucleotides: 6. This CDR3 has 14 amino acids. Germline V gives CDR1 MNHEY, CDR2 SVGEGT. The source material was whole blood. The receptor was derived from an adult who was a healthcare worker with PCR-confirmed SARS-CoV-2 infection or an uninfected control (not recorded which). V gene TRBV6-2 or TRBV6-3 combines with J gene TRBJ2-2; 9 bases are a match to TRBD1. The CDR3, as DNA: TGTGCCAGCAGCCGGGACAGGGCCCTCGGGGAGCTGTTTTTT. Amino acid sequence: CASSRDRALGELFF.